Described below is a single T cell receptor (beta chain) sequence and its context. The antigen remains unidentified. Germline V gives CDR1 SQVTM, CDR2 ANQGSEA. The CDR3 sequence is 12 residues long. V shed 7 bases and J shed 1 base, with 10 bases lying between them. TCR alpha and TCR beta cDNA libraries carrying sample barcodes and UMIs came from 5'RACE with constant-segment primers. TCRdb re-derived calls from the 5' RACE reads in MiXCR, one entry per CDR3 protein. In the table there are over 120,000 distinct CDR3 sequences, less than 25% of which are singletons. This sample was included in a study of T-cell memory formation after mild COVID-19. Notes on the study in general: CD8+ contracting clones occupied EMRA, while CD4+ ones occupied mainly CM and EM. CD4+ bias marked clones expanding day 15 to 37, unlike balanced contracting clones. Pre-infection memory carried some responding clones, suggesting that cross-reactive memory joined.

The chain joins TRBV29-1 to TRBJ1-1; D not certain. The receptor was derived from an adult woman who had mild COVID-19 (a few samples of this study predate the infection). Cell type and time point are not known. The sample consisted of PBMCs or a T cell subset sorted from them (not recorded which). The CDR3 region is CSALLGNTEAFF. The CDR3 DNA sequence: TGCAGCGCCCTTCTAGGGAACACTGAAGCTTTCTTT.